This T cell receptor beta chain was sequenced for a study of T cells after yellow fever vaccination. Study conclusions and caveats: The booster response re-showed most primary clones: 95% to 96% CD4, approximately 85% CD8. Weaker overall was a secondary response that nonetheless peaked faster, on day 5 versus 15.

For this clonotype: Its antigen is not known.

V shed 6 bases and J shed 7 bases, with 6 bases lying between them. CDR1 and CDR2 from the germline V gene are DFQATT and SNEGSKA (reference sequence). CDR3 length: 10 residues. TCRdb reprocessed the 5' RACE reads with MiXCR, giving one entry per CDR3 protein. The repertoire holds a few hundred thousand distinct CDR3 sequences, roughly 9% seen once, with around 3.5% in the top ten. The specimen comprised CD4+ T cells sorted from PBMCs, sampled 5 days after the yellow fever booster vaccination. The genes are TRBV20-1 and TRBJ1-4; D ambiguous. The clonotype was recovered from a man aged 18 to 30 who received the YFV17D yellow fever vaccine. The CDR3 bases are TGCAGTGCCGCCGGTGAAAAACTGTTTTTT. Translated, it gives CSAAGEKLFF.